The rows below give T cell receptor beta chains drawn from one sample of a study of patients and donors after allogeneic stem cell transplantation. One entry per CDR3 protein, called by TCRdb with MiXCR from the RT-PCR reads. The profile shows roughly 960,000 distinct CDR3 sequences, roughly 18% of them singletons. Material for sequencing was blood, either unsorted or a sorted T cell fraction (not recorded which). The receptors originated from a human donor who was either an allogeneic HSCT recipient or a stem cell or donor lymphocyte infusion donor (not recorded which). It is not recorded whose cells these are; they may come from a transplant donor. Each CDR3 is given with its conserved first and last residue. D genes are given only for firm matches. Size tells how often a clone was seen (once, few, many) or the class of an expanded clone, and some rows leave it out.

>TRBJ1-4|once|TRBD1|TRBV2
CASSEDGQASRVGRELFF
TGTGCCAGCAGTGAAGATGGACAGGCTTCGAGAGTCGGAAGGGAACTGTTTTTT
>TRBJ2-3|few|.|TRBV6-1
CASSEVTARTTDTQYF
TGTGCCAGCAGTGAAGTGACAGCCCGTACCACAGATACGCAGTATTTT
>TRBJ2-7|.|.|TRBV20-1
CSAGGETREQYF
TGCAGTGCTGGCGGGGAGACACGGGAGCAGTACTTC
>TRBJ1-3|few|.|TRBV18
CASSTSDRRGGNTIYF
TGTGCCAGCTCAACGTCGGACCGGAGAGGTGGAAACACCATATATTTT
>TRBJ1-5|.|.|TRBV7-2
CASSLRAGISNQPQHF
TGTGCCAGCAGCTTACGGGCCGGAATTAGCAATCAGCCCCAGCATTTT
>TRBJ2-3|few|TRBD2|TRBV5-1
CASSSIGGGPSDTQYF
TGCGCCAGCAGCTCAATCGGGGGAGGGCCATCAGATACGCAGTATTTT
>TRBJ2-7|many|.|TRBV7-8
CASSLLSGEQYF
TGTGCCAGCAGCCTACTCTCCGGCGAGCAGTACTTC
>TRBJ1-5|.|TRBD1|TRBV6-2/TRBV6-3
CASRSRTGGQPQHF
TGTGCCAGCAGGTCCCGGACAGGGGGTCAGCCCCAGCATTTT
>TRBJ2-1|.|.|TRBV11-3
CASSLDGKGYYNEQFF
TGTGCCAGCAGCTTAGATGGTAAGGGGTACTACAATGAGCAGTTCTTC
>TRBJ1-2|.|TRBD1|TRBV2
CAGLQGALSYGYTF
TGTGCCGGATTACAGGGGGCCCTATCCTATGGCTACACCTTC
>TRBJ1-5|.|.|TRBV4-1
CASSHPDKGTQHF
TGCGCCAGCAGCCACCCAGATAAAGGGACTCAGCATTTT
>TRBJ2-1|.|.|TRBV6-5
CASSYRQGNEQFF
TGTGCCAGCAGTTACCGCCAGGGCAATGAGCAGTTCTTC
>TRBJ1-5|.|.|TRBV20-1
CSARELPGVQPQHF
TGCAGTGCTAGAGAGTTGCCAGGGGTGCAGCCCCAGCATTTT
>TRBJ2-1|few|.|TRBV5-1
CASSSSGYNEQFF
TGCGCCAGCAGCTCCAGCGGCTACAATGAGCAGTTCTTC
>TRBJ2-7|many|TRBD2|TRBV29-1
CSVDRLAGGEQYF
TGCAGCGTTGACCGACTAGCGGGAGGCGAGCAGTACTTC
>TRBJ2-2|.|TRBD2|TRBV12-3/TRBV12-4
CASSFPSGGASGELFF
TGTGCCAGCAGTTTCCCTAGCGGGGGGGCTTCCGGGGAGCTGTTTTTT
>TRBJ1-5|.|.|TRBV6-2/TRBV6-3
CASSYGGLPYQPQHF
TGTGCCAGCAGTTACGGGGGACTCCCTTACCAGCCCCAGCATTTT
>TRBJ2-3|.|.|TRBV12-3/TRBV12-4
CALQGPGVDTQYF
TGTGCCCTCCAGGGCCCAGGGGTAGATACGCAGTATTTT
>TRBJ1-1|.|.|TRBV18
CASSPPEGYGTTEAFF
TGTGCCAGCTCACCACCGGAAGGTTATGGTACCACTGAAGCTTTCTTT
>TRBJ2-4|.|TRBD1|TRBV5-6
CASSPPGTGKIGQYF
TGTGCCAGCAGCCCACCCGGGACAGGGAAGATAGGACAGTACTTC
>TRBJ2-2|few|TRBD2|TRBV11-2
CASRVAGRRTGELFF
TGTGCCAGCAGGGTAGCGGGACGGCGCACCGGGGAGCTGTTTTTT
>TRBJ2-3|.|.|TRBV24-1
CATRGNTQYF
TGTGCCACCAGGGGGAATACGCAGTATTTT
>TRBJ1-1|.|.|TRBV3-1
CASSQFPGTEAFF
TGTGCCAGCAGCCAATTCCCGGGTACTGAAGCTTTCTTT
>TRBJ2-6|.|.|TRBV29-1
CSVDEGKFSGANVLTF
TGCAGCGTTGACGAGGGCAAATTCTCTGGGGCCAACGTCCTGACTTTC
>TRBJ1-1|once|.|TRBV24-1
CATSDVTDTEAFF
TGTGCCACCAGTGACGTTACAGATACTGAAGCTTTCTTT
>TRBJ2-2|.|.|TRBV20-1
CSATHIKGVGELFF
TGCAGTGCTACACACATCAAGGGGGTTGGGGAGCTGTTTTTT
>TRBJ2-1|few|TRBD1|TRBV4-3
CASSQAGTGFGNEQFF
TGCGCCAGCAGCCAAGCTGGGACAGGGTTCGGCAATGAGCAGTTCTTC
>TRBJ1-1|.|.|TRBV6-2/TRBV6-3
CASSYSRESTGNTEAFF
TGTGCCAGCAGTTACTCGAGGGAGTCGACCGGGAACACTGAAGCTTTCTTT
>TRBJ2-2|.|.|TRBV7-9
CASSFTQSRKNTGELFF
TGTGCCAGCAGCTTCACGCAATCCAGGAAAAACACCGGGGAGCTGTTTTTT
>TRBJ2-3|few|TRBD2|TRBV2
CASSVATSGTYTDTQYF
TGTGCCAGCAGTGTTGCGACTAGCGGGACCTACACAGATACGCAGTATTTT
>TRBJ2-3|few|.|TRBV4-2
CASSQERASGGTQYF
TGTGCCAGCAGCCAAGAAAGGGCCTCCGGAGGTACGCAGTATTTT
>TRBJ1-2|few|.|TRBV20-1
CSARKGYNYGYTF
TGCAGTGCTAGGAAAGGCTACAACTATGGCTACACCTTC
>TRBJ1-1|few|.|TRBV7-8
CASSLLFRGASNTEAFF
TGTGCCAGCAGCTTACTGTTTCGGGGAGCCTCGAACACTGAAGCTTTCTTT
>TRBJ2-2|.|.|TRBV7-2
CASRPRPATGELFF
TGTGCCAGCAGACCCAGGCCCGCCACCGGGGAGCTGTTTTTT
>TRBJ1-5|.|.|TRBV29-1
CSVRGSNSNQPQHF
TGCAGCGTTCGGGGCAGCAATAGCAATCAGCCCCAGCATTTT
>TRBJ1-4|few|.|TRBV7-8
CASSHRKANEKLFF
TGTGCCAGCAGCCACAGGAAGGCTAATGAAAAACTGTTTTTT
>TRBJ1-4|.|TRBD1|TRBV12-3/TRBV12-4
CASSSGTGEGELFF
TGTGCCAGCAGTTCCGGGACAGGGGAGGGAGAACTGTTTTTT
>TRBJ2-7|.|.|TRBV20-1
CSARVEAYEQYF
TGCAGTGCTAGAGTGGAGGCCTACGAGCAGTACTTC
>TRBJ1-2|few|.|TRBV19
CASSRGASYGYTF
TGTGCCAGTAGCCGGGGGGCAAGCTATGGCTACACCTTC
>TRBJ2-6|.|.|TRBV5-1
CASSLDGRGYSGANVLTF
TGCGCCAGCAGCTTGGATGGCAGGGGTTACTCTGGGGCCAACGTCCTGACTTTC
>TRBJ2-1|few|.|TRBV20-1
CSARRRRKAYNEQFF
TGCAGTGCTAGACGGCGGAGAAAAGCTTACAATGAGCAGTTCTTC
>TRBJ1-5|many|.|TRBV12-3/TRBV12-4
CASSPGDTSNQPQHF
TGTGCCAGCAGTCCCGGCGACACTAGCAATCAGCCCCAGCATTTT
>TRBJ2-2|many|.|TRBV3-1
CASSTGTGTGELFF
TGTGCCAGCAGCACCGGGACGGGCACCGGGGAGCTGTTTTTT